This paragraph reports one T cell receptor beta chain. Its antigen remains unidentified. The record has no base qualities; no much larger clone is one base away. The time point label for this specimen denotes: about 28 days (+/-7) after the second vaccine dose. AZD1222 recipients whose second dose came at about 4 weeks and those whose second dose came at about 12 weeks were combined into one group, since spike-specific TCR depth and breadth did not differ between the two schedules. Samples from vaccinated people were obtained from the UK trials COV001 and COV002, which included a single-blind randomized controlled phase 2/3 trial of AZD1222 (ChAdOx1 nCoV-19) in healthy adults. For TCRbeta chain sequencing, PBMC samples from trial participants were taken at day 0 and at day 28 after the second dose. The source of the sample is a study of T cell responses to AZD1222 COVID-19 vaccine (dated by TCRdb to the early 2020s). About the investigation overall: A total of over 230 trial participants underwent TCR sequencing, of whom more than 200 had received two doses of AZD1222 and about 25 had received two doses of the MenACWY control vaccine. Trial participants were enrolled into age subgroups of 18-55, 56-69 and 70-plus years, which contained about 150, 27 and 61 TCR-sequenced participants, respectively.

The CDR3 regions of human TCRbeta chains were analyzed by immunosequencing. As for the original processing: Repertoire TCRs were checked for matches against a reference library of SARS-CoV-2-specific TCRs that had been generated using the MIRA antigen-specificity platform. Breadth was defined as the fraction of unique TCRs that were SARS-CoV-2-associated, and depth was defined as the fraction of total T cells that were SARS-CoV-2-associated. Using the MIRA data, every spike-specific TCR was mapped to the spike region that the TCR reacted to and assigned to either a CD4 or a CD8 class. Log10-transformed breadth and depth values were compared by one-way ANOVA with Sidak's multiple comparisons tests. TCRdb obtained this table from immuneACCESS and retained in-frame rearrangements with V and J assigned. These tables miss some clones; where compared with another copy, unresolved V genes account for less than half of the shortfall, and the remainder is unexplained. That table supplies the V and J calls and clone size; D and trimming were determined from the DNA. The sample contains 150,000 or so clones, about 91% of them found a single time. Together, the top ten hold about 4% of the sample.

On the study overall, not on this receptor specifically: Participants were mostly white British, with more females than males. The authors suggested clonal diversity may have been underestimated. In the small 56-69-year group, the increase in depth fell short of significance, most likely because of low power. Spike-specific TCR breadth and depth rose significantly after two AZD1222 doses compared with day 0 and with MenACWY recipients. Because no samples from the day 14 peak response were available, repertoires could be characterized only after the peak T cell response. Reportedly, close to half of the unique spike-specific TCRs recognized epitopes lying outside the regions that are mutated in the B.1.351 and B.1.1.7 variants. Conclusions about previously exposed vaccinees are limited because only six or seven AZD1222 recipients were SARS-CoV-2 seropositive at baseline. Vaccine-associated CD4 TCRs spanned the whole spike protein, with dominant responses in regions 160-218 and 743-854.

Via the germline V gene (reference sequence), CDR1 is LGHDT and CDR2 YNNKEL. Taken from cysteine to phenylalanine, the CDR3 has 17 residues. Only CDR3 DNA remains: 51 bases, in frame from the first base. Trimmed from V: 4 bases; trimmed from J: 1 base; junction bases lacking a gene match: 6. The V and J segments used are TRBV3-1 (or the pseudogene TRBV3-2) and TRBJ1-6; TRBD1 matches 8 bases in the middle. The receptor's source is an adult who received the AZD1222 COVID-19 vaccine. The material was peripheral blood, obtained 28 days after the second AZD1222 dose. The nucleotide sequence is given as TGTGCCAGCAGCCGATTCACAGGGGGATCCTATAATTCACCCCTCCACTTT. Its protein product is CASSRFTGGSYNSPLHF.